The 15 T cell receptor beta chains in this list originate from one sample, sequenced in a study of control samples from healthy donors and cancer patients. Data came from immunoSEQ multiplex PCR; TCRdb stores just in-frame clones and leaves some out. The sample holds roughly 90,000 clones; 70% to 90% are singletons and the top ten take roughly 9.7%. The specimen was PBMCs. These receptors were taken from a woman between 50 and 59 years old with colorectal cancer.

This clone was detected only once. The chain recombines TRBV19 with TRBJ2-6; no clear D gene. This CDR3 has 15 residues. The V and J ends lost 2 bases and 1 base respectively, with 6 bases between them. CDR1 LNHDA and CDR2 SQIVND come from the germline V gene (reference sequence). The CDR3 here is CASSIPQSGANVLTF. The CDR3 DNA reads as TGTGCCAGTAGTATACCCCAGTCTGGGGCCAACGTCCTGACTTTC. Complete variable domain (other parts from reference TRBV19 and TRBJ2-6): DGGITQSPKYLFRKEGQNVTLSCEQNLNHDAMYWYRQDPGQGLRLIYYSQIVNDFQKGDIAEGYSVSREKKESFPLTVTSAQKNPTAFYLCASSIPQSGANVLTFGAGSRLTVL.

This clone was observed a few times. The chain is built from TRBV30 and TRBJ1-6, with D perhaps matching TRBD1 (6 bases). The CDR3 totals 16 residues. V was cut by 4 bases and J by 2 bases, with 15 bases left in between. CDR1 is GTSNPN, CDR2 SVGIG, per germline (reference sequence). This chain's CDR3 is CAWTEAGAPYNSPLHF. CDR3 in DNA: TGTGCCTGGACAGAGGCGGGGGCCCCCTATAATTCACCCCTCCACTTT.

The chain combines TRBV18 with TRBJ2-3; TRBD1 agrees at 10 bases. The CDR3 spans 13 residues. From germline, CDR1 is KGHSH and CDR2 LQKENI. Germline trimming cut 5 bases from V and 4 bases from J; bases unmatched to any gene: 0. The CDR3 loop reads CASSGTGADTQYF. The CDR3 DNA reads TGTGCCAGCTCAGGGACAGGGGCAGATACGCAGTATTTT.

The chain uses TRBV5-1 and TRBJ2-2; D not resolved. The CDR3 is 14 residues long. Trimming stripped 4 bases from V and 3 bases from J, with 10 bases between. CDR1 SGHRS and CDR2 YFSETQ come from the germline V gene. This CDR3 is CASSLRADTGELFF. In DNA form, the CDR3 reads TGCGCCAGCAGCCTCCGGGCCGACACCGGGGAGCTGTTTTTT.

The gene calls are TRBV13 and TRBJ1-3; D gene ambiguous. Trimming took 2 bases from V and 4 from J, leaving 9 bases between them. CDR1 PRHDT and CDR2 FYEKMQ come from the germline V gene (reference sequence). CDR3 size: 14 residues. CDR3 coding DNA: TGTGCCAGCAGCTTAAGCTCAGGAGGAAACACCATATATTTT. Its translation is CASSLSSGGNTIYF.

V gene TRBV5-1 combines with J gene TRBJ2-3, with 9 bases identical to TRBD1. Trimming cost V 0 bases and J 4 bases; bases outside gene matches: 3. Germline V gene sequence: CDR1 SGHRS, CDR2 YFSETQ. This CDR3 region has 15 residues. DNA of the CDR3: TGCGCCAGCAGCTTGGAGCGACAGGGGGCAGATACGCAGTATTTT. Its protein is CASSLERQGADTQYF.

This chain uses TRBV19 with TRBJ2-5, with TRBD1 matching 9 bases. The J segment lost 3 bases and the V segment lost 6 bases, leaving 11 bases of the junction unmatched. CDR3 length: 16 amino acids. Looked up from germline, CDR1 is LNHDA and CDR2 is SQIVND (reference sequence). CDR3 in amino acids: CASSPQRGTGKETQYF. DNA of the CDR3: TGTGCCAGTAGCCCACAACGAGGGACAGGGAAAGAGACCCAGTACTTC.

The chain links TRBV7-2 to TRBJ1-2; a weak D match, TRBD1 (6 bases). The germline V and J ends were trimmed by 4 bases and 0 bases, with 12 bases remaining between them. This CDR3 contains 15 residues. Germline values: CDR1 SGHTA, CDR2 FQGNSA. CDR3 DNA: TGTGCCAGCAGCTATCAGACAGGAGCTAACTATGGCTACACCTTC. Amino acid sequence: CASSYQTGANYGYTF.

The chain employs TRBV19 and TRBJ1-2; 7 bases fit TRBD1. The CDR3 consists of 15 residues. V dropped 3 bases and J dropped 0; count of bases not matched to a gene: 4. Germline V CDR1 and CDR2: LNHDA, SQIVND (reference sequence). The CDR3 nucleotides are TGTGCCAGTAGTATGGCAGACAGGGCTAACTATGGCTACACCTTC. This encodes CASSMADRANYGYTF.

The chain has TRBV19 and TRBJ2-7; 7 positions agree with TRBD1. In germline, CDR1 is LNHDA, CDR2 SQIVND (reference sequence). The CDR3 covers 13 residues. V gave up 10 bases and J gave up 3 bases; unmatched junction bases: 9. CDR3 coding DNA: TGTGCCACCCTTCAGGGGGAGAGCTACGAGCAGTACGTC. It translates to CATLQGESYEQYV.

This CDR3 reads CASTTQSYGYTF. The CDR3 nucleotides read TGTGCCAGCACGACGCAGTCCTATGGCTACACCTTC. The rearrangement links TRBV7-9 to TRBJ1-2; D gene unclear. V was cut by 7 bases and J by 4 bases, with 10 bases left in between. The CDR3 contains 12 residues. Germline values: CDR1 SEHNR, CDR2 FQNEAQ (reference sequence). The whole variable domain, remainder taken from reference TRBV7-9 and TRBJ1-2, is DTGVSQNPRHKITKRGQNVTFRCDPISEHNRLYWYRQTLGQGPEFLTYFQNEAQLEKSRLLSDRFSAERPKGSFSTLEIQRTEQGDSAMYLCASTTQSYGYTFGSGTRLTVV.

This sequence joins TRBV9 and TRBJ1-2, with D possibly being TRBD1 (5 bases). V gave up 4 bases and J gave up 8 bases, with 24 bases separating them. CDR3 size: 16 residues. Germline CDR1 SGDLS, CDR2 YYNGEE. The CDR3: CASSPSGGISPIGYTF. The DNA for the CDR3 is TGTGCCAGCAGCCCTAGTGGGGGAATTTCGCCTATCGGCTACACCTTC.

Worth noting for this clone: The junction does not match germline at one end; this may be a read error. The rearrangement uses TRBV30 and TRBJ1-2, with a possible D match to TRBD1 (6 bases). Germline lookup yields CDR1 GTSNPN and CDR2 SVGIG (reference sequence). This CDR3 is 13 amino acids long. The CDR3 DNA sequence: TGTGCCGGGAGACAGGTTGGACGGGGTGGCTACACCTTC. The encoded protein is CAGRQVGRGGYTF.

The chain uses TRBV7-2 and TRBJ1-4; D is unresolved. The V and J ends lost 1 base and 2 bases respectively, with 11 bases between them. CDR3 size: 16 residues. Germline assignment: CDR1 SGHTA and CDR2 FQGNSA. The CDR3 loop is CASSLDSFGTNEKLFF. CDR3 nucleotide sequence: TGTGCCAGCAGCTTAGATTCGTTTGGGACTAATGAAAAACTGTTTTTT.

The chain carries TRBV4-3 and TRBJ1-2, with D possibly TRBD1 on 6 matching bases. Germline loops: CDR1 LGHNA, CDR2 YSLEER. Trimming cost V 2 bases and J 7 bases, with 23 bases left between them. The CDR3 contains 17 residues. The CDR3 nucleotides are TGCGCCAGCAGCCAAACGCCGGGGAGGGGGGAACAGGGTGGCTACACCTTC. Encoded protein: CASSQTPGRGEQGGYTF.